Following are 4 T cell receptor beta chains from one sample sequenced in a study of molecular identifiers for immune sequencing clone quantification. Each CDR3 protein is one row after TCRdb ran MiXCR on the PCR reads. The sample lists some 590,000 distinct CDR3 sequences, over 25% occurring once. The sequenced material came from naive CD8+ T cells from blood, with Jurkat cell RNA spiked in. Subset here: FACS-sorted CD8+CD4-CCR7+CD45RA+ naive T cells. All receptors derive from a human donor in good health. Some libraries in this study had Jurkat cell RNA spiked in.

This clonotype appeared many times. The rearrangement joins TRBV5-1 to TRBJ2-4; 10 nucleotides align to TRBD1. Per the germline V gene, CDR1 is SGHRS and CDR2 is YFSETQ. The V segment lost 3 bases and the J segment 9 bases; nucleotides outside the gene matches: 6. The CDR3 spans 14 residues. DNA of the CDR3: TGCGCCAGCAGCTCTAGACAGGGGGCTAGCATTCAGTACTTC. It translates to CASSSRQGASIQYF. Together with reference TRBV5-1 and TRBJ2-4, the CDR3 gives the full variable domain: KAGVTQTPRYLIKTRGQQVTLSCSPISGHRSVSWYQQTPGQGLQFLFEYFSETQRNKGNFPGRFSGRQFSNSRSEMNVSTLELGDSALYLCASSSRQGASIQYFGAGTRLSVL.

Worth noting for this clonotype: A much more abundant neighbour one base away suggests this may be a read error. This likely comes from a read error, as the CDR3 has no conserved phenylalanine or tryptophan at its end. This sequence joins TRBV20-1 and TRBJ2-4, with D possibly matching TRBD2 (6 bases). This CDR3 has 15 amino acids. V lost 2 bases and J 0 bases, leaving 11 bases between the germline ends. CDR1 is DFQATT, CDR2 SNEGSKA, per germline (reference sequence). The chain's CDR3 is CSARISGLAKNIQYL. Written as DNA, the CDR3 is TGCAGTGCTAGAATTAGCGGATTAGCCAAAAACATTCAGTACCTC.

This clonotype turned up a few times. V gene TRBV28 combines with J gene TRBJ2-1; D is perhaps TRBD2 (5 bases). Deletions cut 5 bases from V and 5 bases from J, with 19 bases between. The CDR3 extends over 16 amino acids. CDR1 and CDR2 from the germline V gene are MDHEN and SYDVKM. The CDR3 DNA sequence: TGTGCCAGCAGTCCCAAAGTACCCGGGGTCAACAATGAGCAGTTCTTC. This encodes CASSPKVPGVNNEQFF.

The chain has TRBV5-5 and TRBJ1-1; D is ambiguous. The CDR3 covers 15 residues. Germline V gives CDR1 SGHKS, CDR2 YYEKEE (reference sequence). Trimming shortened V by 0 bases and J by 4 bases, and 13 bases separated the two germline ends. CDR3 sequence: CASSLVWNGATEAFF. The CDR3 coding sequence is TGTGCCAGCAGCTTGGTTTGGAATGGAGCCACTGAAGCTTTCTTT.